These 10 T cell receptor beta chains were sequenced from one sample in a study of cytomegalovirus exposure and HLA in healthy donors. PCR used 60 Vbeta primers and 13 Jbeta primers. Libraries were prepared by immunoSEQ multiplex PCR; TCRdb keeps only in-frame clonotypes and omits some of them. This table has 200,000 to 250,000 clones, over 70% appearing once. Source material: PBMCs. The receptor source for this set is a boy aged 2 to 9 in good health and CMV-seronegative.

This CDR3 reads CASSLDLAGAGDTQYF. DNA of the CDR3: TGTGCCAGCAGCTTAGACCTAGCGGGAGCCGGAGATACGCAGTATTTT. The gene calls are TRBV7-2 and TRBJ2-3; the match to TRBD2 covers 10 bases. The CDR3 is made up of 16 amino acids. The germline V gene encodes CDR1 SGHTA and CDR2 FQGNSA. With 1 base clipped from V and 5 bases from J, the junction kept 6 bases outside the gene matches.

The chain combines TRBV5-1 with TRBJ2-1; the D gene is possibly TRBD2 (6 bases). The CDR3 spans 13 residues. The V end lost 0 bases, the J end lost 11 bases, and 12 bases lay between the germline ends. Germline lookup yields CDR1 SGHRS and CDR2 YFSETQ. DNA of the CDR3: TGCGCCAGCAGCTTGGGACTAGATCCCCAGCAGTTCTTC. Translation: CASSLGLDPQQFF.

The V gene is TRBV5-5, the J gene TRBJ2-1; D is perhaps TRBD2 (5 bases). V was shortened by 0 bases and J by 4 bases, with 8 bases between the two germline ends. The CDR3 totals 14 residues. Germline V gene sequence: CDR1 SGHKS, CDR2 YYEKEE (reference sequence). The CDR3 nucleotides are TGTGCCAGCAGCTTGGGGACGGGATACAATGAGCAGTTCTTC. This sequence encodes CASSLGTGYNEQFF.

The chain uses TRBV2 and TRBJ1-2; D gene ambiguous. CDR1 is SNHLY, CDR2 FYNNEI, per germline. The CDR3 runs to 16 residues. V lost 0 bases and J lost 1, with 12 bases in between. As DNA, the CDR3 is TGTGCCAGCAGTGAAGCGAGGGCCCAACTTAACTATGGCTACACCTTC. Translating it yields CASSEARAQLNYGYTF.

This chain links TRBV6-5 with TRBJ1-1; D uncertain. V shed 9 bases and J shed 3 bases, with 14 bases lying between them. There are 13 residues in the CDR3. Per germline, CDR1 MNHEY and CDR2 SVGAGI. CDR3 sequence reads: CASLSPWDTEAFF. The CDR3 nucleotides read TGTGCCAGTCTTAGCCCCTGGGACACTGAAGCTTTCTTT.

The rearrangement joins TRBV6-6 to TRBJ2-1; tentatively, D is TRBD2 (5 bases). This CDR3 has 12 residues. Looked up from germline, CDR1 is MNHNY and CDR2 is SVGAGI (reference sequence). V was cut by 5 bases and J by 13 bases, with 15 bases left in between. The CDR3 is CASSTGLTDQFF. The CDR3 DNA reads TGTGCCAGCAGTACCGGACTGACCGACCAGTTCTTC.

The chain couples TRBV10-3 to TRBJ2-1; the D gene is possibly TRBD2 (6 bases). CDR3 length: 12 amino acids. The germline V gene encodes CDR1 ENHRY and CDR2 SYGVKD. The CDR3: CGDSRFYNEQFF. The CDR3 nucleotides read TGTGGGGACTCGCGGTTCTACAATGAGCAGTTCTTC.

This rearrangement joins TRBV4-1 to TRBJ2-3, with 14 bases fitting TRBD2. This CDR3 region has 17 residues. CDR1 is MGHRA, CDR2 YSYEKL, per germline. V shed 5 bases, J shed 4 bases, and the junction held 8 bases outside the gene matches. CDR3 in DNA: TGCGCCAGCAGCTCTAGACTAGCGGGGGGGCAAGCAGATACGCAGTATTTT. This sequence encodes CASSSRLAGGQADTQYF.

The chain links TRBV16 to TRBJ2-3, with 9 bases matching TRBD2. V was pared by 4 bases and J by 4 bases, with 3 bases of the junction left unmatched. This CDR3 contains 14 residues. Per the germline V gene, CDR1 is KGHSY and CDR2 is FQNENV. In nucleotides, the CDR3 is TGTGCCAGCAGCCCGAGCGGGGGGCCAGATACGCAGTATTTT. It codes for CASSPSGGPDTQYF.

The V gene is TRBV18, the J gene TRBJ2-1, with 13 bases fitting TRBD2. The J segment lost 0 bases and the V segment lost 4 bases, leaving 3 bases of the junction unmatched. In germline, CDR1 is KGHSH, CDR2 LQKENI. The CDR3 contains 17 residues. CDR3 sequence reads: CASSRTSGGSSYNEQFF. In nucleotides, the CDR3 is TGTGCCAGCTCACGGACTAGCGGGGGCTCCTCCTACAATGAGCAGTTCTTC.